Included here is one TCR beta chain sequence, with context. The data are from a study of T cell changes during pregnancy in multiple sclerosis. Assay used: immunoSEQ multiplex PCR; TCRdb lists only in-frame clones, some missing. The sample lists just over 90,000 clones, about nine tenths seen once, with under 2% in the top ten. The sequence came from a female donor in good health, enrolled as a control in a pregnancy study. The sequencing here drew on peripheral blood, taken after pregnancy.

The CDR3 protein is CASSPFGRRRAVDTEAFF. CDR3 DNA: TGTGCCAGTAGTCCCTTCGGCAGGAGGAGAGCGGTCGACACTGAAGCTTTCTTT. This chain links TRBV19 with TRBJ1-1; D ambiguous. V lost 5 bases to trimming and J lost 3 bases, with 25 bases between them. Germline V gene sequence: CDR1 LNHDA, CDR2 SQIVND (reference sequence). The CDR3 has 18 residues.